The 30 T cell receptor beta chains below all came from one sample that was sequenced in a study of blood T cell repertoires in COVID-19. The table came from immunoSEQ multiplex PCR; TCRdb's copy has only in-frame clones and leaves some out. The sample lists approximately 240,000 clones, 87% occurring once. The sequenced sample consisted of PBMCs or T cells enriched from blood (not recorded which). These receptors all stem from a woman aged 30 to 39 with acute COVID-19.

In this sample, this clone turned up a few times. The chain recombines TRBV21-1 with TRBJ2-7; the D call in the table, TRBD1, was not verified against the DNA. TRBV21-1 is a pseudogene. There are 12 residues in the CDR3. CDR3 protein: CASGDISYEQYF. CDR3 in DNA: TGTGCCAGCGGGGACATCTCCTACGAGCAGTACTTC.

This sequence joins TRBV28 and TRBJ1-3; no firm D call. The CDR3 length is 16 residues. V was pared by 6 bases and J by 0 bases, with 15 bases between. Germline lookup yields CDR1 MDHEN and CDR2 SYDVKM. The CDR3 protein is CASSPPIQSSGNTIYF. The CDR3 nucleotides read TGTGCCAGCAGCCCGCCGATACAGAGCTCTGGAAACACCATATATTTT. The full variable domain, rest sourced from reference TRBV28 and TRBJ1-3, is DVKVTQSSRYLVKRTGEKVFLECVQDMDHENMFWYRQDPGLGLRLIYFSYDVKMKEKGDIPEGYSVSREKKERFSLILESASTNQTSMYLCASSPPIQSSGNTIYFGEGSWLTVV.

Worth noting for this clone: This CDR3 fails to terminate in the conserved phenylalanine or tryptophan, so it likely reflects a read error. The DNA is omitted, as the CDR3 cannot be located on it reliably, and the CDR3 follows TCRdb's listing. The rearrangement uses TRBV5-3 and TRBJ2-7; the table's D call of TRBD2 was not tested on the DNA. TRBV5-3 is an open reading frame whose function is uncertain. A total of 9 residues make up the CDR3, ends included. This CDR3 is CARSGRAFP.

The chain carries TRBV2 and TRBJ2-7, with TRBD2 identical over 11 bases. This CDR3 comprises 13 residues. The J segment lost 6 bases and the V segment lost 8 bases, leaving 6 bases of the junction unmatched. Germline lookup yields CDR1 SNHLY and CDR2 FYNNEI. Here the CDR3 reads CASEKLAGGEQYF. The DNA of the CDR3 is TGTGCCAGCGAAAAGCTAGCGGGAGGCGAGCAGTACTTC. Variable domain in full (rest from reference TRBV2 and TRBJ2-7): EPEVTQTPSHQVTQMGQEVILRCVPISNHLYFYWYRQILGQKVEFLVSFYNNEISEKSEIFDDQFSVERPDGSNFTLKIRSTKLEDSAMYFCASEKLAGGEQYFGPGTRLTVT.

The chain carries TRBV21-1 and TRBJ2-1; the listed D gene, TRBD2, was not tested against the DNA. TRBV21-1 is a pseudogene locus. CDR3 length: 16 residues. The CDR3 protein is CASSKAGLACYNEQFF. In DNA, the CDR3 is TGTGCCAGCAGCAAAGCGGGACTAGCGTGCTACAATGAGCAGTTCTTC.

This chain connects TRBV5-1 to TRBJ1-2; TRBD1 agrees at 9 bases. Looked up from germline, CDR1 is SGHRS and CDR2 is YFSETQ. This CDR3 contains 13 residues. The J segment lost 6 bases and the V segment lost 7 bases, leaving 7 bases of the junction unmatched. CDR3 in DNA: TGCGCCAGCGGACAGGGGATAGGAAATGGCTACACCTTC. It codes for CASGQGIGNGYTF.

In regard to this clone: At the DNA level, this CDR3 is encoded by other sequences in the same sample as well. The chain is built from TRBV7-9 and TRBJ2-5; D remains unclear. CDR1 and CDR2 (germline): SEHNR, FQNEAQ (reference sequence). V was trimmed by 5 bases and J by 1 base, leaving 8 bases between them. The CDR3 consists of 13 residues. The CDR3 region has the DNA TGTGCCAGCAGCCCCCGAGGCCAAGAGACCCAGTACTTC. Translating gives CASSPRGQETQYF.

The V gene is TRBV7-3, the J gene TRBJ2-1; the D is unclear. The CDR3 runs 16 residues. Germline V gene data show CDR1 as SGHTA and CDR2 as FQGTGA. V was pared by 4 bases and J by 4 bases, with 17 bases between. The CDR3 DNA reads as TGTGCCAGCAGCTCCGCCGGTGGCGGTCCTTACAATGAGCAGTTCTTC. As protein: CASSSAGGGPYNEQFF.

The J gene is TRBJ2-7, the V gene TRBV27, with D perhaps matching TRBD2 (5 bases). Trimming removed 5 bases at V and 4 bases at J, with 12 bases between. This CDR3 contains 13 residues. In germline, CDR1 is MNHEY, CDR2 SMNVEV (reference sequence). The DNA for the CDR3 is TGTGCCAGCAGTCGGGTTGCGGGTTACGAGCAGTACTTC. It translates to CASSRVAGYEQYF.

The CDR3 sequence is CSVELNEKLFF. The CDR3 DNA reads as TGCAGTGTCGAACTTAATGAAAAACTGTTTTTT. The gene calls are TRBV20-1 and TRBJ1-4, with D unresolved. This CDR3 spans 11 amino acids. In germline, CDR1 is DFQATT, CDR2 SNEGSKA (reference sequence). V was cut by 7 bases and J by 4 bases, with 7 bases left in between.

This clone has more than one count but fewer than ten. This chain joins TRBV19 and TRBJ2-1; 9 bases match TRBD1. The germline V gene encodes CDR1 LNHDA and CDR2 SQIVND (reference sequence). The junction had 6 bases not matched to a gene; V was cut back by 3 bases and J by 6 bases. This CDR3 has 15 amino acids. DNA for the CDR3: TGTGCCAGTAGTATCGAACAGGGGGCGAGCAATGAGCAGTTCTTC. It is translated as CASSIEQGASNEQFF.

CDR3 region: CASRLMRESTEAFF. CDR3 DNA sequence: TGTGCCAGCAGGCTGATGAGGGAGTCCACTGAAGCTTTCTTT. The J gene is TRBJ1-1, the V gene TRBV2; D is unclear. V shed 6 bases and J shed 4 bases, with 15 bases lying between them. CDR1 SNHLY and CDR2 FYNNEI come from the germline V gene. The CDR3 is 14 residues long.

The chain uses TRBV5-6 and TRBJ2-7; D might be TRBD1 (6 bases). Trimming removed 4 bases at V and 0 bases at J, with 17 bases between. Germline V gene data show CDR1 as SGHDT and CDR2 as YYEEEE. This CDR3 spans 16 amino acids. The CDR3 loop is CASSLSGVSISYEQYF. DNA of the CDR3: TGTGCCAGCAGCCTATCAGGGGTATCTATCTCCTACGAGCAGTACTTC.

The genes are TRBV2 and TRBJ1-6; D is unclear. The germline gives CDR1 SNHLY, CDR2 FYNNEI. Trimming stripped 5 bases from V and 4 bases from J, with 9 bases between. The CDR3 is 14 residues long. The CDR3 loop reads CASSLDGYNSPLHF. CDR3 coding DNA: TGTGCCAGCAGTCTAGACGGTTATAATTCACCCCTCCACTTT.

V gene TRBV21-1 combines with J gene TRBJ1-1. TRBV21-1 is reported as a pseudogene. The CDR3 totals 15 residues. The CDR3 sequence: CASSKVNGVNTEAFF. In DNA, the CDR3 is TGTGCCAGCAGCAAAGTGAACGGGGTTAACACTGAAGCTTTCTTT.

This chain joins TRBV11-2 and TRBJ2-3, with 7 bases fitting TRBD1. The CDR3 consists of 17 residues. The junction had 13 bases not matched to a gene; V was cut back by 1 base and J by 6 bases. The germline V gene has CDR1 SGHAT and CDR2 FQNNGV. The CDR3 nucleotides read TGTGCCAGCAGCTTAGGGGCCCCTCTAGGGGGCCTGGATACGCAGTATTTT. This codes for CASSLGAPLGGLDTQYF.

This sequence joins TRBV5-6 and TRBJ2-7, with D perhaps TRBD1 (5 bases). V dropped 5 bases and J dropped 3 bases, with 12 bases sitting between them. The CDR3 is made up of 13 amino acids. Germline lookup yields CDR1 SGHDT and CDR2 YYEEEE. The CDR3 protein is CASSQGQSYEQYF. The CDR3 DNA sequence: TGTGCCAGCAGTCAGGGTCAAAGCTACGAGCAGTACTTC. Supplemented by reference TRBV5-6 and TRBJ2-7, the full variable domain reads DAGVTQSPTHLIKTRGQQVTLRCSPKSGHDTVSWYQQALGQGPQFIFQYYEEEERQRGNFPDRFSGHQFPNYSSELNVNALLLGDSALYLCASSQGQSYEQYFGPGTRLTVT.

The chain carries TRBV11-1 and TRBJ1-1; 8 bases agree with TRBD1. This CDR3 has 15 amino acids. V lost 5 bases to trimming and J lost 2 bases; unmatched junction nucleotides: 7. Germline CDR1 is SGHAT and CDR2 is FQDESV (reference sequence). This CDR3 is CASSLRTGGNTEAFF. CDR3 in DNA: TGTGCCAGCAGCCTCCGAACAGGGGGTAACACTGAAGCTTTCTTT.

The rearrangement joins TRBV2 to TRBJ2-1; D unclear. Germline CDR1 is SNHLY and CDR2 is FYNNEI. The CDR3 extends over 11 amino acids. V lost 4 bases, J lost 16 bases, and 14 bases lay in between. For the CDR3, the DNA is TGTGCCAGCAGTGGTAGCCCAACCTATTTCTTC. As protein: CASSGSPTYFF.

This sequence joins TRBV12-3 or TRBV12-4 and TRBJ2-4, with no clear D. CDR3 size: 13 residues. Trimming cost V 3 bases and J 5 bases, with 8 bases left between them. CDR3: CASSFGAENIQYF. The CDR3 bases are TGTGCCAGCAGTTTCGGTGCTGAAAACATTCAGTACTTC.

This clone occurred a few times. The V and J genes are TRBV28 and TRBJ1-6; D is ambiguous. This CDR3 is built from 17 residues. Trimming cost V 2 bases and J 7 bases, with 18 bases left between them. Germline V CDR1 and CDR2: MDHEN, SYDVKM. The DNA of the CDR3 is TGTGCCAGCAGTTTAATCCGGGGTAGGACGAGGAATTCACCCCTCCACTTT. Protein sequence: CASSLIRGRTRNSPLHF.

The V and J genes are TRBV4-1 and TRBJ2-2; maybe TRBD1 (6 bases). Trimming shortened V by 1 base and J by 4 bases, and 10 bases separated the two germline ends. Germline V CDR1 and CDR2: MGHRA, YSYEKL. This CDR3 comprises 15 residues. The CDR3 sequence is CASSQVRGSTGELFF. CDR3 nucleotides: TGCGCCAGCAGCCAAGTAAGGGGGTCCACCGGGGAGCTGTTTTTT.

The chain has TRBV18 and TRBJ1-1; tentative D call: TRBD1 (6 bases). Germline lookup yields CDR1 KGHSH and CDR2 LQKENI. CDR3 length: 15 amino acids. Trimming left V 0 bases short and J 2 bases short, with 10 bases between. CDR3 sequence: CASSPPGHPNTEAFF. The CDR3 coding sequence is TGTGCCAGCTCACCACCGGGACACCCAAACACTGAAGCTTTCTTT.

This sequence joins TRBV9 and TRBJ2-3, with 10 nucleotides matching TRBD2. The CDR3 contains 17 residues. In germline, CDR1 is SGDLS, CDR2 YYNGEE. The junction had 6 bases not matched to a gene; V was cut back by 0 bases and J by 2 bases. In DNA form, the CDR3 reads TGTGCCAGCAGCGTAGGCCCTAGCGGGGGACTCACAGATACGCAGTATTTT. Protein sequence: CASSVGPSGGLTDTQYF.

The chain carries TRBV19 and TRBJ1-2, with unresolved D. Germline CDR1 reads LNHDA; CDR2 reads SQIVND (reference sequence). The CDR3 consists of 13 residues. V was trimmed by 1 base and J by 4 bases, leaving 7 bases between them. The CDR3 DNA follows: TGTGCCAGTAGTATAGGGGCAGGCTATGGCTACACCTTC. The encoded protein is CASSIGAGYGYTF. The variable domain in full, with the rest retrieved from reference TRBV19 and TRBJ1-2, is DGGITQSPKYLFRKEGQNVTLSCEQNLNHDAMYWYRQDPGQGLRLIYYSQIVNDFQKGDIAEGYSVSREKKESFPLTVTSAQKNPTAFYLCASSIGAGYGYTFGSGTRLTVV.

The V gene is TRBV7-9, the J gene TRBJ1-1; 7 bases are a match to TRBD1. Germline V gives CDR1 SEHNR, CDR2 FQNEAQ (reference sequence). Unmatched junction bases numbered 10, after V lost 5 bases and J lost 7 bases. CDR3 size: 14 residues. Here the CDR3 reads CASSPRVRDSEAFF. The CDR3 DNA reads as TGTGCCAGCAGCCCCAGAGTTCGGGACAGTGAAGCTTTCTTT.

The chain recombines TRBV10-3 with TRBJ2-1; TRBD1 matches 9 bases. The CDR3 has 14 amino acids. With V trimmed by 4 bases and J by 7 bases, 5 bases remained unmatched. Germline V CDR1 and CDR2: ENHRY, SYGVKD. CDR3 residues: CAISAGQGKNEQFF. The DNA for the CDR3 is TGTGCCATCAGTGCGGGACAGGGTAAGAATGAGCAGTTCTTC.

A few counts support this clone. CDR3 sequence reads: CAWADRGPRQPQHF. CDR3 bases: TGTGCCTGGGCTGACAGGGGTCCACGGCAGCCCCAGCATTTT. The rearrangement links TRBV30 to TRBJ1-5; 8 nucleotides line up with TRBD1. This CDR3 has 14 residues. Germline CDR1 GTSNPN, CDR2 SVGIG (reference sequence). Germline trimming cut 5 bases from V and 7 bases from J; bases unmatched to any gene: 10. The full variable domain, in which reference TRBV30 and TRBJ1-5 provide the parts outside the CDR3, is SQTIHQWPATLVQPVGSPLSLECTVEGTSNPNLYWYRQAAGRGLQLLFYSVGIGQISSEVPQNLSASRPQDRQFILSSKKLLLSDSGFYLCAWADRGPRQPQHFGDGTRLSIL.

The chain carries TRBV30 and TRBJ1-1, with D tentatively TRBD1 (5 bases). CDR3 length equals 13 residues. V lost 8 bases and J lost 0, with 13 bases in between. Germline V gives CDR1 GTSNPN, CDR2 SVGIG (reference sequence). CDR3 sequence (DNA): TGTGCCCGGTCCGGGACTCTGAACACTGAAGCTTTCTTT. Amino acid sequence: CARSGTLNTEAFF. Variable domain in full (rest from reference TRBV30 and TRBJ1-1): SQTIHQWPATLVQPVGSPLSLECTVEGTSNPNLYWYRQAAGRGLQLLFYSVGIGQISSEVPQNLSASRPQDRQFILSSKKLLLSDSGFYLCARSGTLNTEAFFGQGTRLTVV.

Here the CDR3 DNA reads TGTGCCAGCAGCCCAGCCGGGAGCTATATCTACGAGCAGTACTTC. Protein: CASSPAGSYIYEQYF. The chain joins TRBV7-3 to TRBJ2-7; TRBD2 is a possible D gene (6 bases). V was clipped by 5 bases and J by 3 bases, with 17 bases between them. This CDR3 region has 15 residues. Germline V CDR1 and CDR2: SGHTA, FQGTGA.